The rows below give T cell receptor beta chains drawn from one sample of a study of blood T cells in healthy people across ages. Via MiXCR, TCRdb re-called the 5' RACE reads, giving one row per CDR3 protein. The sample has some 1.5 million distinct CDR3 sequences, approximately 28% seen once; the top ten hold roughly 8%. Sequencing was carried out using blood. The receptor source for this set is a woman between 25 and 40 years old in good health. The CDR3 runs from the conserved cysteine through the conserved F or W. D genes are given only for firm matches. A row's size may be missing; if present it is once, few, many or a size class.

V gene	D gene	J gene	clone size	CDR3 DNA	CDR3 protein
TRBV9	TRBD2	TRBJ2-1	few	TGTGCCAGCAGTGGCCGGGTACTAGCGGCTGAAGGTGAGCAGTTCTTC	CASSGRVLAAEGEQFF
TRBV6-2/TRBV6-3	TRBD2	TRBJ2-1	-	TGTGCCAGCAGTTGGCTAGCGGGAGATGACAATGAGCAGTTCTTC	CASSWLAGDDNEQFF
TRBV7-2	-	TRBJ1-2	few	TGTGCCAGCAGCTTAAGCGCCCTCTCCTATGGCTACACCTTC	CASSLSALSYGYTF
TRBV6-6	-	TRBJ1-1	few	TGTGCCAGCAGTTATTCAGTCGGAACCTCTTCGAACACTGAAGCTTTCTTT	CASSYSVGTSSNTEAFF
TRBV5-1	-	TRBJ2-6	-	TGCGCCAGCAGCTTGGGACCGTTAGGCTCTGGGGCCAACGTCCTGACTTTC	CASSLGPLGSGANVLTF
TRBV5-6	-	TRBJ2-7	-	TGTGCCAGCAGCCAATCCGACAGGAGGAACGTATACGAGCAGTACTTC	CASSQSDRRNVYEQYF
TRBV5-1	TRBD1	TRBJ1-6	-	TGCGCCAGCAGCCCAGGGACAGGCTTTAGGGACTCACCCCCCCACTTT	CASSPGTGFRDSPPHF
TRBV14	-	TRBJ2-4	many	TGTGCCAGCAGCCAAGGGGCGGCATCGGGGAACATTCAGTACTTC	CASSQGAASGNIQYF
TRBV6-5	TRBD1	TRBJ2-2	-	TGTGCCAGCAGTTTGGACAGGGATGCCGTGCGGGAGCTGTTTTTT	CASSLDRDAVRELFF
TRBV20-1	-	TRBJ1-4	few	TGCAGTGCTAGCAAGGCAGGACTCGCAACTAATGAAAAACTGTTTTTT	CSASKAGLATNEKLFF
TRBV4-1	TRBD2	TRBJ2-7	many	TGCGCCAGCAGCCCCTCCGGACTAGCGGGGGCCTACGAGCAGTACTTC	CASSPSGLAGAYEQYF
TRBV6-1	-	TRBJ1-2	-	TGTGCCAGCAGGGCCCCTGTGAGGGGGGCCTTCTATGGCTACACCTTC	CASRAPVRGAFYGYTF
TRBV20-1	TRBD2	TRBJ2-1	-	TGCAGTGCTAGAGATCGGTGGCGGGGGGTGGTGAATGAGCAGTTCTTC	CSARDRWRGVVNEQFF
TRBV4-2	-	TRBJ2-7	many	TGTGCCAGCAGCCAAGGGGGCAGGGGCGAGCAGTACTTC	CASSQGGRGEQYF
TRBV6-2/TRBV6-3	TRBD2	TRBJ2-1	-	TGTGCCAGCAGTCGCCGGACTAGCGGGATTGATCATGAGCAGTTCTTC	CASSRRTSGIDHEQFF
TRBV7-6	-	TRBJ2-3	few	TGTGCCAGCAGCTTCAGCCGGGTTGGCACAGATACGCAGTATTTT	CASSFSRVGTDTQYF
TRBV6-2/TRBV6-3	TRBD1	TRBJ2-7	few	TGTGCCAGCAGCCCCGACAGGGGCTCTCGGGTCGAGCAGTACTTC	CASSPDRGSRVEQYF
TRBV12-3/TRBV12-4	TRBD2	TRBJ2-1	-	TGTGCCAGCAGTTTCGGGAGGAGCGAGCAGTTCTTC	CASSFGRSEQFF
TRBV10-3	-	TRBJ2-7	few	TGTGCCATCAGTGAGTCGGTAATCAACCTTCGGGACGAGCAGTACTTC	CAISESVINLRDEQYF
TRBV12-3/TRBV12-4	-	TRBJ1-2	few	TGTGCCAGCAGTTTATGGGGGGCCAACGGCGGCTACACCTTC	CASSLWGANGGYTF
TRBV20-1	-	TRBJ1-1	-	TGCAGTGCTCTTAGGGGCACTGAAGCTTTCTTT	CSALRGTEAFF
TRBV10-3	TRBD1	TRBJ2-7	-	TGTGCCATCGGCAGACAGGGGGACTCCTACGAGCAGTACTTC	CAIGRQGDSYEQYF
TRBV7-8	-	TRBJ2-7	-	TGTGCCAGCAGCCAAAGGACTTCTACCTACGAGCAGTACTTC	CASSQRTSTYEQYF
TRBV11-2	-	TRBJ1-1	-	TGTGCCAGCAGCTTCGGGGGGAGCAGGGCCGGCACTGAAGCTTTCTTT	CASSFGGSRAGTEAFF
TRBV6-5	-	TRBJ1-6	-	TGTGCCAGCAGTTACAGCCGGAATAATTCACCCCTCCACTTT	CASSYSRNNSPLHF
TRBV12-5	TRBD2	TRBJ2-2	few	TGTGCTAGTGGTCAGACTAGCGCTTACACCGGGGAGCTGTTTTTT	CASGQTSAYTGELFF
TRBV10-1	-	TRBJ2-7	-	TGCGCCAGCAGTGAGTCCTTGGGTGGCCAGATCAATCAGTACTTC	CASSESLGGQINQYF
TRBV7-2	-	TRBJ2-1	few	TGTGCCAGGGGTCAGCGGCTTTCTTCCTACAATGAGCAGTTCTTC	CARGQRLSSYNEQFF
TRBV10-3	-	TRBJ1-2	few	TGTGCCATCAGTGAAAACGACGGGGGGGATGGCTACACCTTC	CAISENDGGDGYTF
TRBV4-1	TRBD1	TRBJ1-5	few	TGCGCCAGCAGCCAAATCGGACAGGGTAGGGTTCAGCCCCAGCATTTT	CASSQIGQGRVQPQHF
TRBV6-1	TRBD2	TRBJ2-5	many	TGTGCCAGCAATCCAAGGGCTAGCGGGAGTGGGACCCAGTACTTC	CASNPRASGSGTQYF
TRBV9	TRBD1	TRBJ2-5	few	TGTGCCAGCAGCCGGACAGGGAGTGGTGAGACCCAGTACTTC	CASSRTGSGETQYF
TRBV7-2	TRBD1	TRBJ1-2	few	TGTGCCAGCAGCCCAGGGGGTCGAACAGGGTATGGTTACTATGGCTACACCTTC	CASSPGGRTGYGYYGYTF
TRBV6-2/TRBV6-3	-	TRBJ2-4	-	TGTGCCAGCACCGACGTTACCTACAATGAGCAGTACTTC	CASTDVTYNEQYF
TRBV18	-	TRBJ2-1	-	TGTGCCAGCTCAACACGGAAACAGGACTACAATGAGCAGTTCTTC	CASSTRKQDYNEQFF
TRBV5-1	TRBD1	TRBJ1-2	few	TGCGCCAGCAGCCGAGAGACAGGGGGCAGCTATGGCTACACCTTC	CASSRETGGSYGYTF
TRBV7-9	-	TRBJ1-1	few	TGTGCCAGCACCCTTAGGGACACTGAAGCTTTCTTT	CASTLRDTEAFF
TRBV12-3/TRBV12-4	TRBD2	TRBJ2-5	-	TGTGCCAGCAGTTCCCAGGGAGGGGCCGGGACCCAGTACTTC	CASSSQGGAGTQYF
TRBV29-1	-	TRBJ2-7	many	TGCAGCATAGGAGCGGACTCCTACGAGCAGTACTTC	CSIGADSYEQYF
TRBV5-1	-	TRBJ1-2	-	TGCGCCAGCAGCTTGCCAGGAGTGACTTTTGGCTACACCTTC	CASSLPGVTFGYTF